The next 21 T cell receptor beta chains were all read from a single sample in a study of shared clonotypes between healthy human individuals. TCRdb's copy holds only in-frame clones and misses some; the assay was immunoSEQ multiplex PCR. The sample yields 550,000 to 800,000 clones, 90% seen once. Sequencing was performed on memory CD8+ T cells from PBMCs. Subset in this sample: CD45RO+ cells pooled with CCR7-negative TemRA cells. The source is a young man in good health. Some clones in this sample may be carry-over from other donors' samples.

The CDR3 DNA sequence: TGTGCCAGCAGTGGACTAGCGGGAGAAAAGACCCAGTACTTC. This translates into CASSGLAGEKTQYF. V is TRBV28 and J is TRBJ2-5; 13 bases align to TRBD2. This CDR3 spans 14 amino acids. The V gene end was trimmed by 5 bases and the J gene end by 6 bases; junction bases not matched to a gene: 3. The germline V gene has CDR1 MDHEN and CDR2 SYDVKM.

The rearrangement links TRBV11-2 to TRBJ1-2; D is unclear. Germline V gene data show CDR1 as SGHAT and CDR2 as FQNNGV. Trimming removed 5 bases at V and 2 bases at J, with 12 bases between. The CDR3 has 14 residues. This chain's CDR3 is CASSPKPSNYGYTF. CDR3 nucleotides: TGTGCCAGCAGCCCGAAACCTTCGAACTATGGCTACACCTTC. The variable domain in full, with the rest retrieved from reference TRBV11-2 and TRBJ1-2, is EAGVAQSPRYKIIEKRQSVAFWCNPISGHATLYWYQQILGQGPKLLIQFQNNGVVDDSQLPKDRFSAERLKGVDSTLKIQPAKLEDSAVYLCASSPKPSNYGYTFGSGTRLTVV.

The chain employs TRBV9 and TRBJ2-7; maybe TRBD1 (6 bases). Per germline, CDR1 SGDLS and CDR2 YYNGEE. The V end was cut by 3 bases, the J end by 2 bases, with 9 bases between. This CDR3 has 13 residues. The CDR3: CASSGGQTYEQYF. CDR3 coding DNA: TGTGCCAGCAGCGGTGGACAGACCTACGAGCAGTACTTC.

The chain joins TRBV19 to TRBJ2-3; D might be TRBD1 (6 bases). Germline V gives CDR1 LNHDA, CDR2 SQIVND (reference sequence). The CDR3 is 19 amino acids. V gave up 3 bases and J gave up 2 bases, with 24 bases separating them. The CDR3 here is CASSMGAIIAGVVTDTQYF. CDR3 bases: TGTGCCAGTAGTATGGGGGCAATAATTGCAGGGGTCGTCACAGATACGCAGTATTTT.

This clone was counted between two and nine times. The V gene is TRBV19, the J gene TRBJ1-1; no clear D gene. The CDR3 has 13 residues. Per germline, CDR1 LNHDA and CDR2 SQIVND (reference sequence). Trimming left V 2 bases short and J 4 bases short, with 8 bases between. The CDR3 sequence: CASSISRSTEAFF. For the CDR3, the DNA is TGTGCCAGTAGTATATCCAGGAGCACTGAAGCTTTCTTT.

This clone was recorded only once. The chain links TRBV23-1 to TRBJ2-1; the D gene is possibly TRBD1 (6 bases). TRBV23-1 belongs to the ORF category, with a function that is uncertain. Trimming took off 3 bases at V and 8 bases at J, with 14 bases between the two ends. This CDR3 is built from 14 residues. The CDR3 sequence is CASSHAGADDEQFF. The CDR3 bases are TGCGCCAGCAGTCACGCAGGGGCGGACGATGAGCAGTTCTTC.

This clone was observed once. The rearrangement links TRBV10-3 to TRBJ1-1; possibly TRBD1 for D (5 bases). From germline, CDR1 is ENHRY and CDR2 SYGVKD. This CDR3 region has 15 residues. The V and J ends lost 3 bases and 3 bases respectively, with 14 bases between them. The CDR3 DNA reads as TGTGCCATCAGTGACCCGGGGGATTTCGACACTGAAGCTTTCTTT. Amino acid sequence: CAISDPGDFDTEAFF.

J is TRBJ2-7 and V is TRBV29-1, with D perhaps matching TRBD1 (5 bases). The V gene's germline CDR1 is SQVTM and CDR2 ANQGSEA. The V gene lost 5 bases and the J gene lost 1 base, with 9 bases spanning the gap. The CDR3 covers 12 residues. As DNA, the CDR3 is TGCAGCGTTTCACAGGATTCCTACGAGCAGTACTTC. Translated: CSVSQDSYEQYF.

The chain combines TRBV6-5 with TRBJ2-7; D unclear. Germline CDR1 reads MNHEY; CDR2 reads SVGAGI. Trimming took 2 bases from V and 6 from J, leaving 17 bases between them. This CDR3 region has 15 residues. The CDR3 coding sequence is TGTGCCAGCAGTTACCCCGCGGCGACAATACTCGAGCAGTACTTC. Translated: CASSYPAATILEQYF.

The chain has TRBV7-2 and TRBJ2-7; 7 bases are shared with TRBD2. Per the germline V gene, CDR1 is SGHTA and CDR2 is FQGNSA. The CDR3 consists of 16 residues. The V gene end was trimmed by 5 bases and the J gene end by 1 base; junction bases not matched to a gene: 11. CDR3 sequence (DNA): TGTGCCAGCAGCCCAAACCCTAGCGGAAGTTCCTACGAGCAGTACTTC. Translating gives CASSPNPSGSSYEQYF.

This clone is a singleton in its sample. The chain couples TRBV5-6 to TRBJ2-5; D perhaps matches TRBD1 (8 bases). Trimming pared 3 bases from V and 5 bases from J, leaving 14 bases between. From germline, CDR1 is SGHDT and CDR2 YYEEEE. This CDR3 spans 14 amino acids. In DNA form, the CDR3 reads TGTGCCAGCAGCTCAGGACAGGGAGGGGAGACCCAGTACTTC. This sequence encodes CASSSGQGGETQYF.

J is TRBJ2-1 and V is TRBV7-8, with 9 bases aligning to TRBD2. The CDR3 is 16 amino acids. With 4 bases clipped from V and 10 bases from J, the junction kept 14 bases outside the gene matches. Germline values: CDR1 SGHVS, CDR2 FQNEAQ. The CDR3 region is CASSSWGREGPGEQFF. CDR3 DNA: TGTGCCAGCAGCTCTTGGGGGCGGGAGGGCCCAGGGGAGCAGTTCTTC.

The chain combines TRBV28 with TRBJ2-1, with 10 nucleotides matching TRBD2. V trimming: 1 base; J trimming: 3 bases; junction bases outside the gene matches: 9. This CDR3 region has 18 residues. Germline V gives CDR1 MDHEN, CDR2 SYDVKM. CDR3 residues: CASSLYSGLAVSYNEQFF. CDR3 bases: TGTGCCAGCAGTTTATACTCCGGACTAGCGGTAAGCTACAATGAGCAGTTCTTC. The whole variable domain, filled in from reference TRBV28 and TRBJ2-1, reads DVKVTQSSRYLVKRTGEKVFLECVQDMDHENMFWYRQDPGLGLRLIYFSYDVKMKEKGDIPEGYSVSREKKERFSLILESASTNQTSMYLCASSLYSGLAVSYNEQFFGPGTRLTVL.

This clone was counted a few times. The chain combines TRBV27 with TRBJ2-1; 10 bases fit TRBD2. Germline trimming cut 5 bases from V and 3 bases from J; bases unmatched to any gene: 4. CDR1 and CDR2 from the germline V gene are MNHEY and SMNVEV (reference sequence). The CDR3 has 15 amino acids. The CDR3 DNA follows: TGTGCCAGCAGTGTACTAGCGGGGAGCTACAATGAGCAGTTCTTC. Translating it yields CASSVLAGSYNEQFF.

The V and J genes are TRBV4-1 and TRBJ2-7, with 8 bases aligning to TRBD1. Germline lookup yields CDR1 MGHRA and CDR2 YSYEKL. Trimming took 2 bases from V and 2 from J; bases not matched to a gene: 5. The CDR3 loop spans 15 amino acids. The CDR3 reads CASSQTGTGAYEQYF. CDR3 in DNA: TGCGCCAGCAGCCAAACCGGGACAGGCGCCTACGAGCAGTACTTC.

The chain recombines TRBV5-1 with TRBJ1-2; D gene uncertain. CDR1 SGHRS and CDR2 YFSETQ come from the germline V gene. The V end lost 2 bases, the J end lost 6 bases, and 8 bases lay between the germline ends. The CDR3 length is 12 residues. The CDR3 region has the DNA TGCGCCAGCAGCTTAGGAAAAGATGGCTACACCTTC. Residues: CASSLGKDGYTF.

This chain joins TRBV7-2 and TRBJ2-1; D remains ambiguous. Germline V gives CDR1 SGHTA, CDR2 FQGNSA. Trimming took 1 base from V and 6 from J, leaving 4 bases between them. The CDR3 contains 12 residues. Here the CDR3 reads CASSLVINEQFF. CDR3 DNA: TGTGCCAGCAGCTTAGTGATCAATGAGCAGTTCTTC.

V and J are TRBV25-1 and TRBJ2-1, with TRBD1 matching 8 bases. Germline-derived CDR1 and CDR2 are MGHDK and SYGVNS. The CDR3 extends over 16 amino acids. V was clipped by 4 bases and J by 0 bases; unmatched bases: 5. CDR3 protein: CASSGLQGGSYNEQFF. CDR3 DNA: TGTGCCAGCAGTGGACTACAGGGGGGCTCCTACAATGAGCAGTTCTTC.

The J gene is TRBJ2-5, the V gene TRBV4-2; perhaps TRBD1 as D (6 bases). Looked up from germline, CDR1 is LGHNA and CDR2 is YNFKEQ. The CDR3 extends over 14 amino acids. Trimming took off 8 bases at V and 4 bases at J, with 17 bases between the two ends. In nucleotides, the CDR3 is TGTGCCAGCGGGTGGGGGCTGGGCGTAGAGACCCAGTACTTC. This gives the protein CASGWGLGVETQYF.

V usage is TRBV7-2 and J usage is TRBJ1-2; TRBD1 is a possible D gene (5 bases). V shed 3 bases and J shed 1 base, with 21 bases lying between them. The CDR3 length is 18 residues. Looked up from germline, CDR1 is SGHTA and CDR2 is FQGNSA. CDR3 DNA sequence: TGTGCCAGCAGCTTGCCCCACCTTGCGGCCAGGGATAACTATGGCTACACCTTC. It specifies CASSLPHLAARDNYGYTF.

The V and J genes are TRBV7-9 and TRBJ2-3; the D gene is possibly TRBD1 (5 bases). Germline CDR1 and CDR2: SEHNR and FQNEAQ (reference sequence). The ends were cut back, 5 bases at V and 5 bases at J, with 17 bases in the middle. The CDR3 length is 15 residues. CDR3 amino acids: CASSLTGWGKDTQYF. The CDR3 DNA sequence: TGTGCCAGCAGCCTCACCGGTTGGGGCAAAGATACGCAGTATTTT.